Each of the 2 T cell receptor beta chains below was sequenced from the same sample in a study of cytomegalovirus exposure and HLA in healthy donors listed by TCRdb under 2017. Libraries were made using the immunoSEQ multiplex PCR assay. For the multiplex PCR, a mixture combining 60 forward primers for TCR Vbeta segments and 13 reverse primers for TCR Jbeta segments was used. TCRdb retrieved this table from immuneACCESS and kept in-frame rearrangements only. Not all clones are present; in checked studies, unresolved V genes account for under half, and no reason is known for the remainder. This sample lists about 110,000 clones; approximately 71% were detected once. Roughly 5.9% of the sample is in the top ten clones. The sample comprised PBMCs. These TCRs come from a woman aged 65 to 85 in good health and CMV-seropositive.

V gene TRBV11-2 combines with J gene TRBJ2-2; possible D gene TRBD1, 6 bases. This CDR3 has 15 amino acids. The V and J ends lost 5 bases and 7 bases respectively, with 17 bases between them. Germline lookup yields CDR1 SGHAT and CDR2 FQNNGV. CDR3 in amino acids: CASSLFTGSSGELFF. DNA of the CDR3: TGTGCCAGCAGCCTATTCACAGGGTCAAGCGGGGAGCTGTTTTTT.

The genes are TRBV10-3 and TRBJ1-5; D unresolved. The ends were cut back, 3 bases at V and 1 base at J, with 10 bases in the middle. The CDR3 loop spans 15 amino acids. CDR1 is ENHRY, CDR2 SYGVKD, per germline. Here the CDR3 reads CAISDPHASNQPQHF. The DNA for the CDR3 is TGTGCCATCAGTGACCCCCACGCGAGCAATCAGCCCCAGCATTTT.